These 2 T cell receptor beta chains came from one sample sequenced in a study of fetal regulatory T cell absence and autoimmunity. Only in-frame clones appear in the TCRdb table, and some are missing; sequencing was by immunoSEQ multiplex PCR. The sample includes 95,000 to 100,000 clones, about two thirds of them seen just once. The sequenced sample consisted of pancreas tissue. The receptors stem from a male donor with IPEX syndrome.

The chain joins TRBV4-1 to TRBJ1-3; 7 positions match TRBD1. Germline loops: CDR1 MGHRA, CDR2 YSYEKL. V was pared by 0 bases and J by 4 bases, with 0 bases of the junction left unmatched. The CDR3 has 14 amino acids. The CDR3 loop is CASSQDRGGNTIYF. The CDR3 DNA follows: TGCGCCAGCAGCCAAGACAGGGGGGGAAACACCATATATTTT.

The chain is built from TRBV5-1 and TRBJ2-3; TRBD2 aligns across 16 bases. This CDR3 has 17 amino acids. Germline V gene lookup returns CDR1 SGHRS and CDR2 YFSETQ. With 0 bases clipped from V and 4 bases from J, the junction kept 2 bases outside the gene matches. The CDR3 DNA sequence: TGCGCCAGCAGCTTGGCCGGGACTAGCGGGAGGGCAGATACGCAGTATTTT. Its translation is CASSLAGTSGRADTQYF.